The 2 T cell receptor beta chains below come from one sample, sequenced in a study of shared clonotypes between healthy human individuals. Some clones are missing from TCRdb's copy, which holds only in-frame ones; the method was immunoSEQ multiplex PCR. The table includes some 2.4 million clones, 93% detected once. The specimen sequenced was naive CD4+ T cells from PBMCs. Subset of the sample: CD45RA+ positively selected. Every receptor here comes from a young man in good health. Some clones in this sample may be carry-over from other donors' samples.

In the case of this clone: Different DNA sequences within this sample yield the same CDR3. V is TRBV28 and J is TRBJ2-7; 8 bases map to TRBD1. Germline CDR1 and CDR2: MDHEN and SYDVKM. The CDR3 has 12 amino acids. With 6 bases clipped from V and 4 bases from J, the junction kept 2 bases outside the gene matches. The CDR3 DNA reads TGTGCCAGCAGCCGACAGGGGTACGAGCAGTACTTC. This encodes CASSRQGYEQYF.

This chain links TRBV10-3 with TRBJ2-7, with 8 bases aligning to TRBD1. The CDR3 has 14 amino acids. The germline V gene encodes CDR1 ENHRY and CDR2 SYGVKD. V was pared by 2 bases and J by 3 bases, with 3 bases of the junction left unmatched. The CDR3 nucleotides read TGTGCCATCAGTGAGGGACAGGGTAACTACGAGCAGTACTTC. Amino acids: CAISEGQGNYEQYF.